A selection of T cell receptor beta chains follows, all from one sample in a study of STAT3 mutations in large granular lymphocyte leukemia. Some clones are missing from TCRdb's copy, which holds only in-frame ones; the method was immunoSEQ multiplex PCR. Of 1,500 to 2,500 clones in the sample, 60% to 70% were seen once. The material sequenced was peripheral blood mononuclear cells. The receptor set was obtained from a man between 45 and 60 years old with T-cell large granular lymphocyte leukemia. Some clones in this sample may be carry-over from other donors' samples. Both conserved end residues are part of each CDR3. The order of the fields is CDR3 protein, J gene, V gene.

CASSQDRRGLLNYGYTF,TRBJ1-2,TRBV4-3
CASSPRTDTEAFF,TRBJ1-1,TRBV18
CASSQEVNTEAFF,TRBJ1-1,TRBV4-3
CASSFGTGGAEQYF,TRBJ2-7,TRBV5-1
CASCGGGRTDTQYF,TRBJ2-3,TRBV5-1
CASSLARDHEQYF,TRBJ2-7,TRBV7-9
CASSLDGVRVEAKNIQYF,TRBJ2-4,TRBV7-9
CASRLLSGGQDTQYF,TRBJ2-3,TRBV27
CASSLEQDQPQHF,TRBJ1-5,TRBV5-1
CAWSDGRINEQFF,TRBJ2-1,TRBV30